Following are 5 T cell receptor beta chains from one sample sequenced in a study of OX40 agonist ivuxolimab in advanced cancers. Receptor libraries were prepared by the immunoSEQ multiplex PCR assay. Sourced from immuneACCESS, this table was stored by TCRdb with only in-frame sequences that have V and J called. A share of the clones is absent; for the studies checked, an unresolved V gene accounts for under half, and the remainder has no known explanation. The sample profile shows under 75,000 clones; over 75% of them were found once. About 1% of the sample lies in the top ten. Sequenced here: CD4+ or CD8+ T cells sorted from blood, sampled in a trial of the OX40 agonist ivuxolimab. The receptors shown here come from an adult with an advanced solid tumor such as melanoma, head and neck, liver or kidney cancer.

The chain joins TRBV7-9 to TRBJ1-3; D ambiguous. This CDR3 has 14 amino acids. Germline V gives CDR1 SEHNR, CDR2 FQNEAQ (reference sequence). Trimming cost V 5 bases and J 5 bases, with 13 bases left between them. This chain's CDR3 is CASSPPGRRNTIYF. The CDR3 DNA reads as TGTGCCAGCAGCCCCCCCGGCAGAAGAAACACCATATATTTT.

Only one count was recorded for this clone. A much larger clone lies one base from this, so it may be a read error. The J gene is TRBJ1-2, the V gene TRBV5-1; TRBD1 matches at 7 bases. Looked up from germline, CDR1 is SGHRS and CDR2 is YFSETQ. V was pared by 0 bases and J by 7 bases, with 9 bases of the junction left unmatched. This CDR3 is 15 amino acids long. The CDR3 DNA is TGCGCCAGCAGCTTGGAGATGACAGGGTGGCGTGGCTACACCTTC. Encoded protein: CASSLEMTGWRGYTF.

V gene TRBV27 combines with J gene TRBJ1-2; no firm D call. The CDR3 runs 16 residues. Germline CDR1 is MNHEY and CDR2 is SMNVEV (reference sequence). Trimming shortened V by 4 bases and J by 5 bases, and 20 bases separated the two germline ends. The CDR3 here is CASSSAPSLERYGYTF. In DNA, the CDR3 is TGTGCCAGCAGTTCGGCACCCTCCCTAGAACGATATGGCTACACCTTC.

This chain joins TRBV5-1 and TRBJ2-7; 7 positions agree with TRBD1. The V gene's germline CDR1 is SGHRS and CDR2 YFSETQ. This CDR3 has 13 residues. V was pared by 3 bases and J by 5 bases, with 5 bases of the junction left unmatched. The CDR3 protein is CASSWSTGDEQYF. Here the CDR3 DNA reads TGCGCCAGCAGCTGGTCCACAGGGGACGAGCAGTACTTC.

V usage is TRBV2 and J usage is TRBJ1-1, with D tentatively TRBD1 (5 bases). Trimming cost V 7 bases and J 5 bases, with 14 bases left between them. The germline V gene has CDR1 SNHLY and CDR2 FYNNEI. The CDR3 consists of 13 residues. The CDR3 coding sequence is TGTGCCAGCACCTCGCAGGGAGGGACTGAAGCTTTCTTT. Translated, it gives CASTSQGGTEAFF. The entire variable domain, with the rest obtained from reference TRBV2 and TRBJ1-1, is as follows: EPEVTQTPSHQVTQMGQEVILRCVPISNHLYFYWYRQILGQKVEFLVSFYNNEISEKSEIFDDQFSVERPDGSNFTLKIRSTKLEDSAMYFCASTSQGGTEAFFGQGTRLTVV.